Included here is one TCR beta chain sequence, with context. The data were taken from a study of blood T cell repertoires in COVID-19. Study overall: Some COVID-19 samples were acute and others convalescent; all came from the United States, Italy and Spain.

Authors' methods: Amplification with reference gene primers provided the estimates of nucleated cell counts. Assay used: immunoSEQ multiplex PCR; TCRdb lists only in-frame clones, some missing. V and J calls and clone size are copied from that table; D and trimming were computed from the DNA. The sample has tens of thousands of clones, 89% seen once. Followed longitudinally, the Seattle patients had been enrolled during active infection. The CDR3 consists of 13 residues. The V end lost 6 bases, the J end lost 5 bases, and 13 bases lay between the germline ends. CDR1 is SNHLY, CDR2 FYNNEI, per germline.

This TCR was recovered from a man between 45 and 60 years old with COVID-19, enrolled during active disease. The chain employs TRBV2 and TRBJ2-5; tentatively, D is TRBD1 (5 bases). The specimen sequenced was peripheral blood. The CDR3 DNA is TGTGCCAGCAGCTCGACAGCGCCCGAGACCCAGTACTTC. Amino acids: CASSSTAPETQYF.